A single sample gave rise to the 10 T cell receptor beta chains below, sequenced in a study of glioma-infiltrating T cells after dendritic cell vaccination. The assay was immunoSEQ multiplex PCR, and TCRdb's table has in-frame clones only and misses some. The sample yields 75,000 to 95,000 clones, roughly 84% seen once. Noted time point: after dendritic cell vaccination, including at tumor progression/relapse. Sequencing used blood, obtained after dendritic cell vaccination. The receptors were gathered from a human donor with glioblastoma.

The CDR3 here is CASSQDYRGTQYF. The CDR3 DNA reads TGTGCCAGCAGCCAAGATTACAGGGGTACGCAGTATTTT. The chain recombines TRBV14 with TRBJ2-3, with TRBD1 matching 7 bases. Germline CDR1 and CDR2: SGHDN and FVKESK. The CDR3 extends over 13 amino acids. V dropped 0 bases and J dropped 8; count of bases not matched to a gene: 2.

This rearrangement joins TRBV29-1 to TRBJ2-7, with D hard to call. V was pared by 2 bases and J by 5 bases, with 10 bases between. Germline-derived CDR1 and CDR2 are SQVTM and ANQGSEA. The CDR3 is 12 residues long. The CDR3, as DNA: TGCAGCGTTGAATTCCCTAGTGACGAGCAGTACTTC. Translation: CSVEFPSDEQYF.

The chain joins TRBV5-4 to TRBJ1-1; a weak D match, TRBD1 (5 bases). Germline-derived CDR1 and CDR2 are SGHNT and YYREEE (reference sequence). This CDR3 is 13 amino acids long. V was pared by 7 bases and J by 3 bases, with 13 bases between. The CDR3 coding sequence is TGTGCCAGCTCCCCCGGAGGGGACACTGAAGCTTTCTTT. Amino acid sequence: CASSPGGDTEAFF.

The CDR3 region is CASSFPSPLNTIYF. DNA of the CDR3: TGTGCCAGCAGCTTCCCCTCCCCCCTAAACACCATATATTTT. The genes are TRBV7-9 and TRBJ1-3; D is ambiguous. The CDR3 is made up of 14 amino acids. V was trimmed by 3 bases and J by 6 bases, leaving 12 bases between them. The germline V gene has CDR1 SEHNR and CDR2 FQNEAQ (reference sequence). The full variable domain, in which reference TRBV7-9 and TRBJ1-3 provide the parts outside the CDR3, is DTGVSQNPRHKITKRGQNVTFRCDPISEHNRLYWYRQTLGQGPEFLTYFQNEAQLEKSRLLSDRFSAERPKGSFSTLEIQRTEQGDSAMYLCASSFPSPLNTIYFGEGSWLTVV.

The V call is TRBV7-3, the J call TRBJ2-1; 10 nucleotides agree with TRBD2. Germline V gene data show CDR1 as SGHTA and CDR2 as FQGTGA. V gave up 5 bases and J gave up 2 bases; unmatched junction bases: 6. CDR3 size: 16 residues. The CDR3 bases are TGTGCCAGCAGCCTCAAACTAGCGGGAACCTACAATGAGCAGTTCTTC. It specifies CASSLKLAGTYNEQFF.

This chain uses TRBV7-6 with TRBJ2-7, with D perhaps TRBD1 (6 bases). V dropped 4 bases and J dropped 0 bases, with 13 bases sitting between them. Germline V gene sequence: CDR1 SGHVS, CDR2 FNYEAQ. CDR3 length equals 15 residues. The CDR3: CASSSTTGSSYEQYF. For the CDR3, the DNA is TGTGCCAGCAGCTCGACGACAGGCAGCTCCTACGAGCAGTACTTC.

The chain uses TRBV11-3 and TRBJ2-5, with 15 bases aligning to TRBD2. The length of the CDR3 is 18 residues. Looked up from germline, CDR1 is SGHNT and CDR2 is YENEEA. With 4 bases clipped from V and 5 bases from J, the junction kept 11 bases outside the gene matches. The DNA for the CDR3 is TGTGCCAGCAGCTCCTCAGGGACTAGCGGGAGGTTTTGGGAGACCCAGTACTTC. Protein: CASSSSGTSGRFWETQYF.

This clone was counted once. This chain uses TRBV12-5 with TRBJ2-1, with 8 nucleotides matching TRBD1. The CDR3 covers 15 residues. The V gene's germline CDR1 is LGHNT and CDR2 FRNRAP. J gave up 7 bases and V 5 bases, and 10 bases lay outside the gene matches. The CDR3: CASGPRGTGFNEQFF. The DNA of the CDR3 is TGTGCTAGTGGTCCCCGCGGGACAGGTTTTAATGAGCAGTTCTTC.

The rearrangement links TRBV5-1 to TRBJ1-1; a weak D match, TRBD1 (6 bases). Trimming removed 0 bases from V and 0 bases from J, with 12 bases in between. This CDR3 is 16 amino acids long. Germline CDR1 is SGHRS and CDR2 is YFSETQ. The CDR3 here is CASSLGQGILNTEAFF. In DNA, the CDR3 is TGCGCCAGCAGCTTGGGGCAGGGGATTTTGAACACTGAAGCTTTCTTT.

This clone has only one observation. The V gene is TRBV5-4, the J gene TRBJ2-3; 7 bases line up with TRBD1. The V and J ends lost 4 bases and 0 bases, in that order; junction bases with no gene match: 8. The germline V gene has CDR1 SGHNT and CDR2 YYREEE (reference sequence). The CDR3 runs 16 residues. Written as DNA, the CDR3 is TGTGCCAGCAGCCCCGTGGGCAGGGGGAGCACAGATACGCAGTATTTT. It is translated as CASSPVGRGSTDTQYF.